This passage covers 13 T cell receptor beta chains from one sample sequenced in a study of blood T cell repertoires in COVID-19. Assay used: immunoSEQ multiplex PCR; TCRdb lists only in-frame clones, some missing. The table has some 85,000 clones, roughly 74% seen once. Source material: peripheral blood. The receptors were sampled from a man between 70 and 80 years old with COVID-19, enrolled during active disease.

Turning to this clone: At one boundary the junction diverges from the germline segment, which might be a read error. The chain has TRBV5-1 and TRBJ2-5; D is unresolved. Germline V gives CDR1 SGHRS, CDR2 YFSETQ. The CDR3 has 12 amino acids. The CDR3 DNA follows: TGCGCCAGCAGCTTGGACCAGGAGACCCAGTACTTC. This gives the protein CASSLDQETQYF.

J is TRBJ1-2 and V is TRBV7-2; D possibly corresponds to TRBD1 (6 bases). From germline, CDR1 is SGHTA and CDR2 FQGNSA. This CDR3 has 14 residues. Trimming removed 10 bases at V and 0 bases at J, with 15 bases between. The CDR3, as DNA: TGTGCCACCACGAGGACAGAATCTAACTATGGCTACACCTTC. Encoded protein: CATTRTESNYGYTF.

This chain links TRBV5-6 with TRBJ1-1, with 8 bases lining up with TRBD1. CDR3 size: 15 residues. Germline CDR1 reads SGHDT; CDR2 reads YYEEEE. J lost 4 bases, V lost 4 bases, and 9 bases had no gene match. CDR3 loop: CASSPRQGFGTEAFF. The CDR3, as DNA: TGTGCCAGCAGCCCGCGACAGGGGTTCGGCACTGAAGCTTTCTTT.

This chain uses TRBV4-1 with TRBJ2-2; 12 bases align to TRBD2. The CDR3 totals 17 residues. V dropped 0 bases and J dropped 7; count of bases not matched to a gene: 6. The germline CDR1 and CDR2 sequences are MGHRA and YSYEKL. This chain's CDR3 is CASSQDETSGSYGELFF. CDR3 DNA: TGCGCCAGCAGCCAAGATGAGACTAGCGGGAGTTACGGGGAGCTGTTTTTT.

The chain is built from TRBV10-3 and TRBJ2-3, with D possibly matching TRBD2 (6 bases). This CDR3 contains 15 residues. Trimming took 6 bases from V and 0 from J, leaving 13 bases between them. Germline V gene lookup returns CDR1 ENHRY and CDR2 SYGVKD. CDR3: CAIRAGGESTDTQYF. The CDR3 DNA reads TGTGCCATCAGAGCAGGCGGGGAAAGCACAGATACGCAGTATTTT.

This clone has just one count. J is TRBJ2-6 and V is TRBV14; TRBD2 agrees at 12 bases. Trimming took 1 base from V and 4 from J; bases not matched to a gene: 5. The germline gives CDR1 SGHDN, CDR2 FVKESK. This CDR3 is 18 amino acids long. The CDR3 region has the DNA TGTGCCAGCAGCCAAGGACTAGCGGGAGCGGGCGGGGCCAACGTCCTGACTTTC. It encodes CASSQGLAGAGGANVLTF.

The rearrangement joins TRBV7-9 to TRBJ2-5, with D unresolved. Trimming cost V 4 bases and J 4 bases, with 4 bases left between them. Germline V gene sequence: CDR1 SEHNR, CDR2 FQNEAQ (reference sequence). This CDR3 spans 11 amino acids. CDR3 protein: CASSYGETQYF. The CDR3 DNA is TGTGCCAGCAGCTACGGAGAGACCCAGTACTTC.

CDR3 in DNA: TGTGCCAGCAGCGTCACAGGGGTGGTGACTGAAGCTTTCTTT. Translated: CASSVTGVVTEAFF. The J gene is TRBJ1-1, the V gene TRBV7-2; 7 bases are a match to TRBD1. This CDR3 is 14 amino acids long. V trimming: 5 bases; J trimming: 5 bases; junction bases outside the gene matches: 8. Germline-derived CDR1 and CDR2 are SGHTA and FQGNSA. The variable domain in full, with the rest retrieved from reference TRBV7-2 and TRBJ1-1, is GAGVSQSPSNKVTEKGKDVELRCDPISGHTALYWYRQSLGQGLEFLIYFQGNSAPDKSGLPSDRFSAERTGGSVSTLTIQRTQQEDSAVYLCASSVTGVVTEAFFGQGTRLTVV.

The chain has TRBV5-6 and TRBJ2-1; D remains unclear. The V end was cut by 2 bases, the J end by 0 bases, with 3 bases between. This CDR3 is 13 amino acids long. The germline gives CDR1 SGHDT, CDR2 YYEEEE. The CDR3 here is CASSFGSYNEQFF. In DNA, the CDR3 is TGTGCCAGCAGCTTCGGCTCCTACAATGAGCAGTTCTTC.

This chain links TRBV6-2 or TRBV6-3 with TRBJ2-2; 7 positions match TRBD2. The CDR3 length is 16 residues. V trimming: 5 bases; J trimming: 1 base; junction bases outside the gene matches: 7. CDR1 is MNHEY, CDR2 SVGEGT, per germline. CDR3 sequence (DNA): TGTGCCAGCAGTCTTTTTTTAGCGGGGAACACCGGGGAGCTGTTTTTT. This sequence encodes CASSLFLAGNTGELFF.

The V gene is TRBV7-2, the J gene TRBJ2-7, with a tentative D call TRBD2 (6 bases). V dropped 5 bases and J dropped 2 bases, with 10 bases sitting between them. This CDR3 is built from 13 residues. The germline CDR1 and CDR2 sequences are SGHTA and FQGNSA. The CDR3 loop is CASSPGGAYEQYF. The CDR3 coding sequence is TGTGCCAGCAGCCCTGGAGGGGCCTACGAGCAGTACTTC.

This rearrangement joins TRBV19 to TRBJ2-5, with TRBD2 matching 10 bases. Germline V lookup: CDR1 LNHDA, CDR2 SQIVND (reference sequence). V trimming: 4 bases; J trimming: 4 bases; junction bases outside the gene matches: 6. The CDR3 has 15 residues. The CDR3 reads CASSNQASGGETQYF. Here the CDR3 DNA reads TGTGCCAGTAGTAACCAGGCTAGCGGGGGAGAGACCCAGTACTTC. The full variable domain, with the rest looked up from reference TRBV19 and TRBJ2-5, is DGGITQSPKYLFRKEGQNVTLSCEQNLNHDAMYWYRQDPGQGLRLIYYSQIVNDFQKGDIAEGYSVSREKKESFPLTVTSAQKNPTAFYLCASSNQASGGETQYFGPGTRLLVL.

The chain recombines TRBV14 with TRBJ2-7; D is perhaps TRBD2 (5 bases). Germline V lookup: CDR1 SGHDN, CDR2 FVKESK. V lost 2 bases, J lost 3 bases, and 14 bases lay in between. This CDR3 comprises 15 residues. The CDR3 sequence is CASSQSSGYLYEQYF. The CDR3 bases are TGTGCCAGCAGCCAATCTTCGGGATATCTCTACGAGCAGTACTTC.